Each of the 8 T cell receptor beta chains below was sequenced from the same sample in a study of long-term antiretroviral therapy in people with HIV. Run at survey level, the immunoSEQ assay was version v3.0. Libraries were prepared by immunoSEQ multiplex PCR; TCRdb keeps only in-frame clonotypes and omits some of them. The sample has about 18,000 clones; approximately 95% are singletons. Sequencing used unsorted PBMCs, obtained 10 to 12 years after starting antiretroviral therapy. The receptors here all came from a young man with HIV.

The CDR3 sequence is CASSLGTGYATNEKLFF. The CDR3 DNA sequence: TGCGCCAGCAGCTTGGGGACAGGCTATGCAACTAATGAAAAACTGTTTTTT. This chain joins TRBV5-1 and TRBJ1-4; 7 bases agree with TRBD1. Trimming removed 0 bases from V and 0 bases from J; junction bases left unmatched: 5. The CDR3 has 17 residues. Germline lookup yields CDR1 SGHRS and CDR2 YFSETQ.

Turning to this clone: The sample carries other DNA sequences with the same CDR3. This chain's CDR3 is CSVGEGRYTEAFF. The CDR3, as DNA: TGCAGCGTTGGGGAGGGGCGGTACACTGAAGCTTTCTTT. The chain is built from TRBV29-1 and TRBJ1-1, with D possibly being TRBD1 (5 bases). V gave up 4 bases and J gave up 3 bases, with 12 bases separating them. Germline CDR1 and CDR2: SQVTM and ANQGSEA. The CDR3 sequence is 13 residues long.

The chain links TRBV6-1 to TRBJ2-3, with unresolved D. The CDR3 has 12 amino acids. V lost 7 bases, J lost 6 bases, and 11 bases lay in between. Germline CDR1 is MNHNS and CDR2 is SASEGT. CDR3 nucleotide sequence: TGTGCCAGCACCTTAAGGGCGGATACGCAGTATTTT. Translation gives CASTLRADTQYF.

V gene TRBV18 combines with J gene TRBJ2-7; TRBD1 might be the D (5 bases). Germline loops: CDR1 KGHSH, CDR2 LQKENI. This CDR3 is built from 14 residues. With 11 bases removed from V and 5 bases from J, the gap between germline ends came to 22 bases. The CDR3: CASKGQGPPHEQYF. CDR3 in DNA: TGTGCCTCCAAGGGGCAAGGGCCGCCACACGAGCAGTACTTC. The full variable domain, rest sourced from reference TRBV18 and TRBJ2-7, is NAGVMQNPRHLVRRRGQEARLRCSPMKGHSHVYWYRQLPEEGLKFMVYLQKENIIDESGMPKERFSAEFPKEGPSILRIQQVVRGDSAAYFCASKGQGPPHEQYFGPGTRLTVT.

The chain combines TRBV4-2 with TRBJ1-1, with D unresolved. The germline gives CDR1 LGHNA, CDR2 YNFKEQ. The CDR3 spans 12 residues. V lost 0 bases, J lost 10 bases, and 9 bases lay in between. CDR3 region: CASSQDVERAFF. In DNA, the CDR3 is TGTGCCAGCAGCCAAGACGTGGAAAGAGCTTTCTTT.

This rearrangement joins TRBV28 to TRBJ2-7, with D perhaps matching TRBD2 (6 bases). The CDR3 length is 11 residues. The V end was cut by 10 bases, the J end by 4 bases, with 11 bases between. From germline, CDR1 is MDHEN and CDR2 SYDVKM. CDR3 bases: TGTGCCACCTACCGGGAGTACGAGCAGTACTTC. Protein sequence: CATYREYEQYF.

The chain couples TRBV6-1 to TRBJ1-1; D not certain. Germline CDR1 is MNHNS and CDR2 is SASEGT. This CDR3 has 14 amino acids. V lost 5 bases to trimming and J lost 3 bases, with 13 bases between them. CDR3 protein: CASSSRPGHTEAFF. CDR3 nucleotide sequence: TGTGCCAGCAGTTCTCGGCCCGGCCACACTGAAGCTTTCTTT.

The rearrangement links TRBV7-9 to TRBJ2-7; 8 nucleotides match TRBD2. This CDR3 has 15 residues. CDR1 is SEHNR and CDR2 is FQNEAQ in the germline V gene (reference sequence). The V and J ends lost 2 bases and 7 bases, in that order; junction bases with no gene match: 10. CDR3 nucleotide sequence: TGTGCCAGCAGCTTATCGGGCGGGGGGCGTAGGGAGCAGTACTTC. Amino acids: CASSLSGGGRREQYF.